This TCR beta chain was sequenced in a study of cytomegalovirus exposure and HLA in healthy donors. TCRdb's table, derived via immunoSEQ multiplex PCR, lists solely in-frame clones and lacks some. The top ten clones hold over 0.95% of a sample with under 300,000 clones, roughly 85% of them seen once. On this clone: At one boundary the junction diverges from the germline segment, which might be a read error.

CDR1 is SNHLY, CDR2 FYNNEI, per germline. This CDR3 comprises 8 residues. The sample was PBMCs. The clonotype originates from a woman aged 18-29 years in good health and CMV-seronegative. The rearrangement uses TRBV2 and TRBJ1-2; no reliable D call. The CDR3 DNA follows: TGTGCCAGCAGTCGGTCCTCCTTC. Translating gives CASSRSSF.